This T cell receptor (beta chain) appears in the sequencing data of a study of OX40 agonist ivuxolimab in advanced cancers. Method: immunoSEQ multiplex PCR; TCRdb's copy keeps in-frame clones and lacks some. This table has over 7,500 clones, just under 70% appearing once. This clone is classed as medium-sized. Its antigen remains unknown. V lost 10 bases and J lost 11; bases outside the gene matches: 14. The CDR3 length is 13 residues. CDR1 SNHLY and CDR2 FYNNEI come from the germline V gene. Study results and limitations: Still undetermined is the antigen specificity of the expanded peripheral T cells. CD4+ and CD8+ blood T cells expanded clonally by week 6 at 0.1 to 3.0 mg/kg.

The receptor was isolated from an adult with an advanced solid tumor such as melanoma, head and neck, liver or kidney cancer. V usage is TRBV2 and J usage is TRBJ2-7, with 10 bases that match TRBD2. Sequenced here: CD4+ or CD8+ T cells sorted from blood, sampled in a trial of the OX40 agonist ivuxolimab. In DNA, the CDR3 is TGTGCCACTCACGATGGGACTAGCGAACAAAAGTACTTC. The encoded protein is CATHDGTSEQKYF.